The present entry profiles one TCR beta chain with its context. These data are taken from a study of T cell changes during pregnancy in multiple sclerosis. Trimming cost V 5 bases and J 4 bases, with 11 bases left between them. Germline CDR1 and CDR2: MDHEN and SYDVKM. This CDR3 is 14 amino acids long. Sequenced by immunoSEQ multiplex PCR; TCRdb stores in-frame clones only, minus some. Of tens of thousands of clones in the sample, roughly 92% are singletons; the top ten hold less than 0.9%. The TCR originated in a female donor with multiple sclerosis, enrolled in a pregnancy study. The chain employs TRBV28 and TRBJ1-4; maybe TRBD1 (5 bases). The source was CD4+ T cells from peripheral blood mononuclear cells, collected before pregnancy. CDR3 residues: CASSPDSFNEKLFF. The CDR3 DNA sequence: TGTGCCAGCAGTCCCGACAGCTTTAATGAAAAACTGTTTTTT.